This T cell receptor beta chain emerged from a study of T cells in women clearing cervical HPV infection. The overall study: Blood came at first lesion visit for cases, post-clearance for controls.

Findings and limits, study-wide: Associations may precede or follow infection; HPV-specific or memory T cells were not isolated. TRBV6-7 relative abundance averaged around 0.11% in cases and about 0.17% in controls.

Of note for this clone: As yet, its antigen is unknown. The read terminates 3 residues ahead of where the CDR3 ends, so the germline J gene completes it.

Measured with immunoSEQ multiplex PCR; TCRdb has only the in-frame clones, and not every one. The listing contains about 19,000 clones. The V gene's germline CDR1 is SGHRS and CDR2 YFSETQ. The length of the CDR3 is 19 residues. Trimming at V came to 0 bases and at J to 1 base, leaving 12 bases not matched to a gene. Dot-blot hybridization genotyped cervical HPV amplified with MY09/MY11 PCR. This chain joins TRBV5-1 and TRBJ2-4; 8 bases are shared with TRBD1. The sequenced sample consisted of blood buffy coat. The source is a woman aged 18-70 years with a cervical HPV16 infection that either progressed to CIN3+ or cleared (not recorded which). The CDR3 bases that were read are TGCGCCAGCAGCTTGGAGGGGGGACAGGCCTACGGTGCCAAAAACATT. This gives the protein CASSLEGGQAYGAKNI. The entire CDR3 protein is CASSLEGGQAYGAKNIQYF.